The 32 T cell receptor beta chains reported below all come from one sample, sequenced in a study of cytomegalovirus exposure and HLA in healthy donors. 13 Jbeta primers and 60 Vbeta primers were used for the PCR. Profiling relied on immunoSEQ multiplex PCR, and the TCRdb table lists in-frame clones only, not all of them. This table has 120,000 or so clones, around 84% appearing once. Sequencing was carried out using PBMCs. The receptors originated from a woman aged 40 to 50 in good health and CMV-seronegative.

The chain combines TRBV4-1 with TRBJ2-5; TRBD2 matches at 13 bases. Germline V gene lookup returns CDR1 MGHRA and CDR2 YSYEKL. V shed 4 bases and J 4 bases; nucleotides not matched to a gene: 9. CDR3 length: 17 residues. CDR3 residues: CASSRGGTSGEGETQYF. For the CDR3, the DNA is TGCGCCAGCAGCCGAGGGGGGACTAGCGGGGAGGGAGAGACCCAGTACTTC.

The rearrangement uses TRBV7-3 and TRBJ2-1; 10 bases are a match to TRBD2. The CDR3 is made up of 15 amino acids. Unmatched junction bases numbered 2, after V lost 5 bases and J lost 1 base. CDR1 and CDR2 (germline): SGHTA, FQGTGA. CDR3 amino acids: CASSQGLASYNEQFF. The CDR3 DNA sequence: TGTGCCAGCAGCCAGGGACTAGCGTCCTACAATGAGCAGTTCTTC. Complete variable domain (other parts from reference TRBV7-3 and TRBJ2-1): GAGVSQTPSNKVTEKGKYVELRCDPISGHTALYWYRQSLGQGPEFLIYFQGTGAADDSGLPNDRFFAVRPEGSVSTLKIQRTERGDSAVYLCASSQGLASYNEQFFGPGTRLTVL.

The chain links TRBV7-2 to TRBJ1-1; D call uncertain. CDR3 size: 14 residues. The germline V gene encodes CDR1 SGHTA and CDR2 FQGNSA. Trimming stripped 5 bases from V and 5 bases from J, with 15 bases between. The CDR3 protein is CASSLPGGVTEAFF. DNA for the CDR3: TGTGCCAGCAGCCTCCCAGGAGGAGTTACTGAAGCTTTCTTT.

This chain connects TRBV5-4 to TRBJ2-3; D remains unclear. The germline V and J ends were trimmed by 6 bases and 6 bases, with 14 bases remaining between them. This CDR3 comprises 13 residues. CDR1 is SGHNT and CDR2 is YYREEE in the germline V gene (reference sequence). The CDR3 loop is CASKGYSLDTQYF. The CDR3 region has the DNA TGTGCCAGCAAAGGTTACAGCCTGGATACGCAGTATTTT.

The rearrangement links TRBV28 to TRBJ1-2; 8 positions agree with TRBD1. Germline V gene sequence: CDR1 MDHEN, CDR2 SYDVKM. With V trimmed by 5 bases and J by 4 bases, 3 bases remained unmatched. The CDR3 is made up of 13 amino acids. The CDR3: CASSQDRAYGYTF. The CDR3, as DNA: TGTGCCAGCAGTCAGGACAGGGCCTATGGCTACACCTTC.

The chain joins TRBV7-2 to TRBJ2-7; D is possibly TRBD1 (5 bases). The length of the CDR3 is 17 residues. Trimming shortened V by 0 bases and J by 0 bases, and 15 bases separated the two germline ends. Germline CDR1 reads SGHTA; CDR2 reads FQGNSA. CDR3 nucleotide sequence: TGTGCCAGCAGCTTAGCGCCAACACAGGCCGTCTCCTACGAGCAGTACTTC. Its protein product is CASSLAPTQAVSYEQYF.

CDR3 bases: TGCGCCAGCAGCCAAGATCAGGGGATCTTGGGCTACACCTTC. Translating it yields CASSQDQGILGYTF. The gene calls are TRBV4-1 and TRBJ1-2; possible D gene TRBD1, 6 bases. This CDR3 spans 14 amino acids. CDR1 and CDR2 from the germline V gene are MGHRA and YSYEKL. Trimming shortened V by 0 bases and J by 8 bases, and 13 bases separated the two germline ends.

This clone was observed once. Other nucleotide sequences in the sample specify the same CDR3. The chain couples TRBV5-1 to TRBJ2-2; D uncertain. Trimming cost V 4 bases and J 0 bases, with 10 bases left between them. Germline V gene lookup returns CDR1 SGHRS and CDR2 YFSETQ. CDR3 length equals 15 residues. The CDR3 protein is CASSPRTANTGELFF. The DNA for the CDR3 is TGCGCCAGCAGCCCTCGCACTGCGAACACCGGGGAGCTGTTTTTT. Drawing the rest from reference TRBV5-1 and TRBJ2-2, the complete variable domain is KAGVTQTPRYLIKTRGQQVTLSCSPISGHRSVSWYQQTPGQGLQFLFEYFSETQRNKGNFPGRFSGRQFSNSRSEMNVSTLELGDSALYLCASSPRTANTGELFFGEGSRLTVL.

For this clone: The sample holds other DNA sequences that translate to the same CDR3. This rearrangement joins TRBV28 to TRBJ2-7; the D gene is possibly TRBD2 (6 bases). This CDR3 is built from 14 residues. V dropped 3 bases and J dropped 0 bases, with 9 bases sitting between them. CDR1 and CDR2 (germline): MDHEN, SYDVKM. CDR3 nucleotide sequence: TGTGCCAGCAGTTTCGGGGGAAGCTCCTACGAGCAGTACTTC. Its translation: CASSFGGSSYEQYF.

This rearrangement joins TRBV6-4 to TRBJ2-7, with 7 bases identical to TRBD2. CDR1 is MRHNA, CDR2 SNTAGT, per germline. V was pared by 5 bases and J by 2 bases, with 12 bases of the junction left unmatched. The CDR3 sequence is 16 residues long. The CDR3 region has the DNA TGTGCCAGCAGTCGGGAGGACGGACTACCCCCCTACGAGCAGTACTTC. Protein product: CASSREDGLPPYEQYF.

CDR3 bases: TGTGCCAGCAGCCAAGATCCCGGGACAGGGAGCGAAAAACTGTTTTTT. Translated: CASSQDPGTGSEKLFF. The chain is built from TRBV4-2 and TRBJ1-4; TRBD1 aligns across 9 bases. From germline, CDR1 is LGHNA and CDR2 YNFKEQ. Germline trimming cut 0 bases from V and 8 bases from J; bases unmatched to any gene: 7. The CDR3 has 16 residues.

A few counts support this clone. This chain connects TRBV6-6 to TRBJ1-2; 7 bases align to TRBD1. Germline V gene sequence: CDR1 MNHNY, CDR2 SVGAGI (reference sequence). The CDR3 contains 14 residues. V lost 2 bases to trimming and J lost 3 bases; unmatched junction nucleotides: 3. The CDR3 sequence: CASSYKGTDYGYTF. CDR3 sequence (DNA): TGTGCCAGCAGTTACAAAGGGACAGACTATGGCTACACCTTC.

The chain carries TRBV2 and TRBJ1-1; D may be TRBD1 (6 bases). The germline CDR1 and CDR2 sequences are SNHLY and FYNNEI. This CDR3 spans 14 amino acids. The V and J ends lost 6 bases and 5 bases respectively, with 16 bases between them. The CDR3 region is CASRLQGTRTEAFF. The CDR3 nucleotides are TGTGCCAGCAGATTACAGGGTACGAGGACTGAAGCTTTCTTT.

The count of this clone is one. CDR3 nucleotide sequence: TGTGCCAGCAGCCACAGCGCTGGAAACACCATATATTTT. Translating it yields CASSHSAGNTIYF. This chain joins TRBV16 and TRBJ1-3; D unresolved. Trimming cost V 3 bases and J 2 bases, with 5 bases left between them. Germline CDR1 KGHSY, CDR2 FQNENV. CDR3 length equals 13 residues.

The rearrangement uses TRBV15 and TRBJ1-4; possibly TRBD1 for D (6 bases). The germline V gene has CDR1 LNHNV and CDR2 YYDKDF (reference sequence). CDR3 length: 16 amino acids. With 2 bases removed from V and 4 bases from J, the gap between germline ends came to 14 bases. DNA of the CDR3: TGTGCCACCAGCAGATCCGGGACACTTTATAATGAAAAACTGTTTTTT. As protein: CATSRSGTLYNEKLFF.

In regard to this clone: The junction differs from germline at one of its ends, possibly a read error. This chain links TRBV5-1 with TRBJ1-3, with 8 positions matching TRBD1. CDR3 size: 13 residues. Germline-derived CDR1 and CDR2 are SGHRS and YFSETQ. In DNA form, the CDR3 reads TGCGCCAGCAGCTTGGCGGAGACAGGGGAAAAACACTTT. Its translation is CASSLAETGEKHF.

A remark on this clone: Its ends do not fully match the called genes, so a read error is possible. The chain is built from TRBV7-9 and TRBJ1-5, with D unresolved. This CDR3 has 13 amino acids. Per germline, CDR1 SEHNR and CDR2 FQNEAQ (reference sequence). The CDR3 region is CSSSLNQDQPQHF. CDR3 bases: TGTTCCAGCAGCTTAAACCAGGATCAGCCCCAGCATTTT.

The V call is TRBV15, the J call TRBJ1-1, with 9 nucleotides matching TRBD1. Germline assignment: CDR1 LNHNV and CDR2 YYDKDF (reference sequence). V lost 5 bases and J lost 4; bases outside the gene matches: 11. The CDR3 is 16 residues long. In nucleotides, the CDR3 is TGTGCCACCAGCCCGCGCAGGACAGGGGCGGTCACTGAAGCTTTCTTT. It codes for CATSPRRTGAVTEAFF.

The chain is built from TRBV6-5 and TRBJ2-5; weak D call: TRBD1 (5 bases). This CDR3 comprises 14 residues. The V end lost 2 bases, the J end lost 2 bases, and 9 bases lay between the germline ends. Germline CDR1 reads MNHEY; CDR2 reads SVGAGI. CDR3 coding DNA: TGTGCCAGCAGTTACGCCGACAGTCAAGAGACCCAGTACTTC. This sequence encodes CASSYADSQETQYF.

V is TRBV18 and J is TRBJ1-1; the D gene is possibly TRBD1 (6 bases). Trimming shortened V by 5 bases and J by 0 bases, and 13 bases separated the two germline ends. CDR3 length: 15 amino acids. Germline V lookup: CDR1 KGHSH, CDR2 LQKENI. The DNA for the CDR3 is TGTGCCAGCTCATCAGGGGCCGCCATGAACACTGAAGCTTTCTTT. This encodes CASSSGAAMNTEAFF.

This clone appeared a few times. The rearrangement links TRBV5-6 to TRBJ1-2, with D perhaps TRBD1 (6 bases). The length of the CDR3 is 13 residues. Germline V gene data show CDR1 as SGHDT and CDR2 as YYEEEE. The ends were cut back, 3 bases at V and 2 bases at J, with 8 bases in the middle. This chain's CDR3 is CASSYGQNYGYTF. The CDR3 DNA reads as TGTGCCAGCAGCTACGGACAGAACTATGGCTACACCTTC.

The chain has TRBV20-1 and TRBJ2-1, with 11 bases identical to TRBD2. The length of the CDR3 is 11 residues. Germline lookup yields CDR1 DFQATT and CDR2 SNEGSKA (reference sequence). The V gene end was trimmed by 6 bases and the J gene end by 14 bases; junction bases not matched to a gene: 6. The CDR3 bases are TGCAGTGCACCACTAGCGGGAGTGAAGTTCTTC. This translates into CSAPLAGVKFF.

This CDR3 is CASSFRTGNEQFF. The CDR3 DNA reads TGTGCCAGCAGCTTCCGGACTGGCAATGAGCAGTTCTTC. The chain joins TRBV7-2 to TRBJ2-1, with D maybe TRBD2 (5 bases). With 3 bases removed from V and 6 bases from J, the gap between germline ends came to 9 bases. Germline V gives CDR1 SGHTA, CDR2 FQGNSA. This CDR3 is built from 13 residues.

The rearrangement links TRBV6-1 to TRBJ2-7; the match to TRBD2 covers 7 bases. Germline-derived CDR1 and CDR2 are MNHNS and SASEGT. The CDR3 runs 16 residues. Unmatched junction bases numbered 10, after V lost 2 bases and J lost 3 bases. CDR3 region: CASSESPASGLYEQYF. The DNA for the CDR3 is TGTGCCAGCAGTGAAAGCCCGGCTAGCGGACTCTACGAGCAGTACTTC.

This chain uses TRBV6-1 with TRBJ2-7; D ambiguous. Per germline, CDR1 MNHNS and CDR2 SASEGT. CDR3 length equals 11 residues. Trimming took 0 bases from V and 7 from J, leaving 4 bases between them. Here the CDR3 reads CASSEAREQYF. The DNA of the CDR3 is TGTGCCAGCAGTGAAGCGAGGGAGCAGTACTTC.

The chain combines TRBV7-2 with TRBJ2-7; TRBD2 agrees at 8 bases. After removal of 4 bases from V and 2 bases from J, the junction contained 13 bases not matched to a gene. This CDR3 spans 17 amino acids. Looked up from germline, CDR1 is SGHTA and CDR2 is FQGNSA. The CDR3 DNA reads TGTGCCAGCAGCTCGGGGGGGGGAGCACCGAGCACCTACGAGCAGTACTTC. This gives the protein CASSSGGGAPSTYEQYF.

This clone was seen a few times. The chain couples TRBV6-5 to TRBJ1-2, with D maybe TRBD1 (5 bases). CDR1 MNHEY and CDR2 SVGAGI come from the germline V gene. With 8 bases removed from V and 4 bases from J, the gap between germline ends came to 11 bases. There are 12 residues in the CDR3. The CDR3 region is CASSGRPYGYTF. The CDR3 coding sequence is TGTGCCAGCTCAGGGCGCCCCTATGGCTACACCTTC.

This chain joins TRBV19 and TRBJ1-5, with 11 bases fitting TRBD1. CDR1 is LNHDA and CDR2 is SQIVND in the germline V gene (reference sequence). The CDR3 runs to 17 residues. The trim removed 5 bases at V and 3 bases at J, leaving 9 bases unmatched. The CDR3 region has the DNA TGTGCCAGTAGTCCGGGGGACAGGGGGTGGAACAATCAGCCCCAGCATTTT. Translating gives CASSPGDRGWNNQPQHF.

Comments on this clone: Other DNA sequences of this sample code for an identical CDR3. The rearrangement uses TRBV7-2 and TRBJ1-1, with a possible D match to TRBD1 (5 bases). The V end lost 2 bases, the J end lost 0 bases, and 7 bases lay between the germline ends. Per the germline V gene, CDR1 is SGHTA and CDR2 is FQGNSA. This CDR3 region has 14 residues. CDR3 nucleotide sequence: TGTGCCAGCAGCTTATCAGGGATGAACACTGAAGCTTTCTTT. It codes for CASSLSGMNTEAFF.

The chain is built from TRBV7-2 and TRBJ2-1, with D unclear. This CDR3 contains 14 residues. Germline CDR1 reads SGHTA; CDR2 reads FQGNSA. Trimming cost V 1 base and J 4 bases, with 8 bases left between them. The CDR3 sequence is CASSLVHRYNEQFF. CDR3 DNA sequence: TGTGCCAGCAGCTTAGTACACAGATACAATGAGCAGTTCTTC. The complete variable domain, with remaining parts taken from reference TRBV7-2 and TRBJ2-1, reads GAGVSQSPSNKVTEKGKDVELRCDPISGHTALYWYRQSLGQGLEFLIYFQGNSAPDKSGLPSDRFSAERTGGSVSTLTIQRTQQEDSAVYLCASSLVHRYNEQFFGPGTRLTVL.

J is TRBJ2-7 and V is TRBV4-1, with D tentatively TRBD2 (5 bases). Germline V CDR1 and CDR2: MGHRA, YSYEKL. This CDR3 has 13 residues. V lost 5 bases to trimming and J lost 3 bases, with 11 bases between them. In DNA form, the CDR3 reads TGCGCCAGCAGCGAAAGGACTCGCTACGAGCAGTACTTC. Its protein product is CASSERTRYEQYF.

This clone has just one count. The genes are TRBV11-2 and TRBJ2-1; D is perhaps TRBD1 (5 bases). V was pared by 0 bases and J by 5 bases, with 5 bases between. Germline loops: CDR1 SGHAT, CDR2 FQNNGV. The CDR3 extends over 13 amino acids. The CDR3: CASSLEDNNEQFF. The CDR3 DNA reads as TGTGCCAGCAGCTTAGAGGACAACAATGAGCAGTTCTTC.